This T cell receptor beta chain was observed in a study of graft-versus-host responses after intestinal transplantation (dated by TCRdb to the early 2020s). Background on the whole study: The transplants that recipients received were multivisceral, liver-intestinal, or isolated intestinal. After intestinal transplantation, graft-versus-host and host-versus-graft alloreactive T cell clones in the graft, circulation and bone marrow were tracked using bulk TCR-beta CDR3 sequencing. Instead of going to the commercial service, samples from a few later patients were sequenced in-house on an Illumina MiSeq and processed with MiXCR. Anti-thymocyte globulin induction was given to all recipients, followed by maintenance tacrolimus and steroids for approximately three years. The cohort enrolled 24 intestinal transplant recipients, one of whom was a retransplant, and a few patients without pretransplant specimens were excluded. Donor T cell macrochimerism was defined as a peak of at least 4% donor T cells among recipient peripheral blood mononuclear cells. To identify alloreactive clones, pre-transplant mixed lymphocyte reaction products were sequenced and then compared with unstimulated pre-transplant donor and recipient T cells.

To isolate intraepithelial and lamina propria lymphocytes from graft specimens, dithiothreitol, EDTA incubations and collagenase D digestion were used. Bulk TCR-beta sequencing was performed on serial intestinal graft biopsy specimens collected as late as 600 days after transplant. Study-wide conclusions, independent of this receptor: GvH clones were detected in recipient bone marrow, and some of these GvH clones were observed earlier in ileal mucosa or blood, consistent with an intestinal mucosal origin. The conclusions were limited by the relatively low number and heterogeneity of the intestinal transplant patients. In the allografts of patients with donor T cell macrochimerism, GvH to HvG T cell clonal ratios were high. Early after transplant, peak levels of circulating GvH clones were associated with declines in HvG clones.

A note on this clone: Its antigen is unknown. No base quality information exists; no much larger clone differs at one position.

Library method: the immunoSEQ multiplex PCR assay. High-throughput TCR-beta CDR3 sequencing of genomic DNA from most patients was performed by Adaptive Biotechnologies. The original methods were these. TCR sequencing data for more than 15 patients were retrieved from Adaptive's ImmunoSEQ software; three other patients were processed with MiXCR and VDJtools. CDR3 nucleotide sequences shared by donor and recipient were removed because the origin of these sequences could not be assigned. Alloreactive clones required at least 2-fold expansion over unstimulated cells and minimum CFSE-low frequency of 0.002% (template counts) or 0.001% (read counts). Clones detected in sequenced pre-transplant spleen, lymph node, or MLR CFSE-low populations of the donor or recipient were defined as mappable. The cumulative frequency of alloreactive clones was calculated as a percentage of all sequences, weighted by copy number. TCRdb re-hosts the immuneACCESS table, in-frame sequences only. Its copies lack some clones; in the studies checked, an unresolved V gene accounts for under half of them, and the cause for the rest is not known. V, J and clone size derive from that table, while D and trimming were established from the DNA sequence. This sample comprises more than 50,000 clones, roughly 89% of them detected only once. The biggest ten clones account for approximately 1.7% of the sample.

Relative to germline, V is 1 base shorter and J is 7 bases shorter, with 16 bases between their ends. The CDR3 measures 15 amino acids from cysteine to phenylalanine. Only CDR3 DNA remains: 45 bases, in frame from the first base. From the germline V gene (reference sequence), CDR1 is GTSNPN and CDR2 is SVGIG. This sequence uses TRBV30 and TRBJ2-2; the D call is tentative, TRBD1 or TRBD2, as each matches 5 bases. This receptor was identified in a human patient who received an intestinal transplant, so some T cells may come from the graft donor. Here the sequenced sample was ileum tissue, taken 350 to 400 days after transplant. The DNA is as follows: TGTGCCTGGAGTGGACCCGGGACCTCCCGCGGGGAGCTGTTTTTT. Its amino acids are CAWSGPGTSRGELFF.